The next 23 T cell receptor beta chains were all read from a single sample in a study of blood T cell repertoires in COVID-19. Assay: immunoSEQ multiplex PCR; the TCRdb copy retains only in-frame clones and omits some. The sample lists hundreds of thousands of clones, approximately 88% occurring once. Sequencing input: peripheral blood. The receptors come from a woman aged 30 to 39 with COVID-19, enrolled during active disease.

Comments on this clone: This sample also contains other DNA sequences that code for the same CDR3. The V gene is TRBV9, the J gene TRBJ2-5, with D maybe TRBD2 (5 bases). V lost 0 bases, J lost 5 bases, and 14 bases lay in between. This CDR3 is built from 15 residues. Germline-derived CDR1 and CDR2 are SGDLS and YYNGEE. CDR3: CASSVAGGLRETQYF. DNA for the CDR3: TGTGCCAGCAGCGTAGCTGGCGGACTTCGGGAGACCCAGTACTTC.

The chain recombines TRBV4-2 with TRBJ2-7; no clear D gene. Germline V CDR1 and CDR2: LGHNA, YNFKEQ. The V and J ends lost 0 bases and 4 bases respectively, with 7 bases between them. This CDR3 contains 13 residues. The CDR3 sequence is CASSQEPGYEQYF. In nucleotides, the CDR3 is TGTGCCAGCAGCCAAGAACCAGGTTACGAGCAGTACTTC.

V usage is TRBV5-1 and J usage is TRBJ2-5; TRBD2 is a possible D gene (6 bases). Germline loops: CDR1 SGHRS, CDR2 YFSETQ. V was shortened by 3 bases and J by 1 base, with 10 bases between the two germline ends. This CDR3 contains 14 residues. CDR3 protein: CASSSSGVQETQYF. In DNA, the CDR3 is TGCGCCAGCAGCTCGTCGGGGGTCCAAGAGACCCAGTACTTC.

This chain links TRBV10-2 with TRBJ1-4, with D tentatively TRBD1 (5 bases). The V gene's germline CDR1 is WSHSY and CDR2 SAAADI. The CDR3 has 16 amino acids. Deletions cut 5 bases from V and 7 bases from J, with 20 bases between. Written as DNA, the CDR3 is TGCGCCAGCAGTCTCGAAAATATAGGGGCCCGTGAAAAACTGTTTTTT. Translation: CASSLENIGAREKLFF.

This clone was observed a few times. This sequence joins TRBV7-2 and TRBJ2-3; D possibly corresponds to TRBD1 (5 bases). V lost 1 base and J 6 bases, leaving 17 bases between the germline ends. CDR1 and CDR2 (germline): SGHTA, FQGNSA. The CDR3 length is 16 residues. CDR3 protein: CASSLEIRAGYDTQYF. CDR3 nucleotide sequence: TGTGCCAGCAGCTTAGAAATAAGGGCAGGGTATGATACGCAGTATTTT.

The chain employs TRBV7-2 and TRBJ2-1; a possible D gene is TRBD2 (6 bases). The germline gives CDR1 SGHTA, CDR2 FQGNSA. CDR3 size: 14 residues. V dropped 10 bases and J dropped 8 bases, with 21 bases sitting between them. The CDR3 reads CATQLRRPGDEQFF. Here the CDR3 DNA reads TGTGCCACCCAACTGAGAAGGCCGGGGGATGAGCAGTTCTTC.

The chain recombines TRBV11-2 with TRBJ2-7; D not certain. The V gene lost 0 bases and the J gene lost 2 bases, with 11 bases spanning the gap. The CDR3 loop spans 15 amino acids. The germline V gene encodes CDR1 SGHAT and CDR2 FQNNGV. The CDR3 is CASSLDGSPPYEQYV. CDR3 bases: TGTGCCAGCAGCTTAGATGGCTCCCCACCCTACGAGCAGTACGTC.

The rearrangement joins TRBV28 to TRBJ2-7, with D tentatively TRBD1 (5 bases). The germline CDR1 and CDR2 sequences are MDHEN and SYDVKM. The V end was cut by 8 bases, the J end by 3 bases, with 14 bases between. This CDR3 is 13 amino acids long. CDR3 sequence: CASAQGWGYEQYF. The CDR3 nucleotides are TGTGCCAGCGCCCAGGGTTGGGGCTACGAGCAGTACTTC. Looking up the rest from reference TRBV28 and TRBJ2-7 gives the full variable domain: DVKVTQSSRYLVKRTGEKVFLECVQDMDHENMFWYRQDPGLGLRLIYFSYDVKMKEKGDIPEGYSVSREKKERFSLILESASTNQTSMYLCASAQGWGYEQYFGPGTRLTVT.

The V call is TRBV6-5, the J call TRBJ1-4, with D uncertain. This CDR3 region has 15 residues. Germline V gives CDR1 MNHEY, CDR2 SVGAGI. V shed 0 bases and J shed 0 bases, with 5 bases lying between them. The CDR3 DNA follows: TGTGCCAGCAGTTACTCCGGGGCAACTAATGAAAAACTGTTTTTT. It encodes CASSYSGATNEKLFF.

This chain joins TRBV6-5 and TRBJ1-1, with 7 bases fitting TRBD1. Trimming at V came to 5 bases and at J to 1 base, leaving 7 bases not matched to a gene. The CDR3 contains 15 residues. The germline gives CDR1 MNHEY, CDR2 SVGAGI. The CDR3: CASSRRQGGNTEAFF. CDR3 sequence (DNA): TGTGCCAGCAGTCGCCGACAGGGAGGGAACACTGAAGCTTTCTTT.

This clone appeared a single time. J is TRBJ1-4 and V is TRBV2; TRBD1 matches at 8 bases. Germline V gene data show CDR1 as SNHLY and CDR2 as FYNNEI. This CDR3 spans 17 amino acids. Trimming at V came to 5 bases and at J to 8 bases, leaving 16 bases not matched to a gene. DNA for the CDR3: TGTGCCAGCAGTTCCCCCCGCGAGACAGGGGAAGACGAAAAACTGTTTTTT. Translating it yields CASSSPRETGEDEKLFF.

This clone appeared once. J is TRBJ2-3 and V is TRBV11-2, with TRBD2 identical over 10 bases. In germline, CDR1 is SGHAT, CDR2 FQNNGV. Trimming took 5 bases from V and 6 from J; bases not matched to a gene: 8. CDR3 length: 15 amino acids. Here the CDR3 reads CASSLPAGGLDTQYF. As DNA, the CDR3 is TGTGCCAGCAGCCTCCCAGCGGGAGGGCTGGATACGCAGTATTTT. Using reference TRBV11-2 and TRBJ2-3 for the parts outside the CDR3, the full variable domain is EAGVAQSPRYKIIEKRQSVAFWCNPISGHATLYWYQQILGQGPKLLIQFQNNGVVDDSQLPKDRFSAERLKGVDSTLKIQPAKLEDSAVYLCASSLPAGGLDTQYFGPGTRLTVL.

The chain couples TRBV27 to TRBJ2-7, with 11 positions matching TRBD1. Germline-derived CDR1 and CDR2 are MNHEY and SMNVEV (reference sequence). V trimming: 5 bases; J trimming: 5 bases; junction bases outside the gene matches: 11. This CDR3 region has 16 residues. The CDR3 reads CASSPYRGTGGDEQYV. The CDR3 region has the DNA TGTGCCAGCAGTCCCTACCGGGGGACAGGGGGTGACGAGCAGTACGTC.

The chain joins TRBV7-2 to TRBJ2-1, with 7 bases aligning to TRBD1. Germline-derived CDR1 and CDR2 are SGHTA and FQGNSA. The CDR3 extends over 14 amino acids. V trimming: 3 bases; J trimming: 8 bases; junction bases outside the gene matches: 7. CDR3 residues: CASSFLTTGDEQFF. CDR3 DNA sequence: TGTGCCAGCAGCTTCTTAACAACAGGGGATGAGCAGTTCTTC.

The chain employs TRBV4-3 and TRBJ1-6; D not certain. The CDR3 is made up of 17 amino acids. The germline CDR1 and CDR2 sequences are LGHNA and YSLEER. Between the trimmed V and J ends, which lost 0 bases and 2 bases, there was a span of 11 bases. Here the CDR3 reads CASSQEPQRAYNSPLHF. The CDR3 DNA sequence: TGCGCCAGCAGCCAAGAGCCCCAGAGGGCCTATAATTCACCCCTCCACTTT.

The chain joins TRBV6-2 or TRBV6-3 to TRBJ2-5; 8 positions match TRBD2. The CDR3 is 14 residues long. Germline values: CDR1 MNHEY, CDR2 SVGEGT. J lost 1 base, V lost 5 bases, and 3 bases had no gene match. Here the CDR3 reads CASSDGGVQETQYF. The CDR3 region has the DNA TGTGCCAGCAGTGACGGGGGGGTCCAAGAGACCCAGTACTTC.

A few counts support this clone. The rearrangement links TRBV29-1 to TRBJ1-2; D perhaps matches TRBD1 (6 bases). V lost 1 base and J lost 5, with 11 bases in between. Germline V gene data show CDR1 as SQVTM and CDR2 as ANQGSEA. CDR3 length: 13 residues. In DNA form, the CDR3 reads TGCAGCGTTGAAGCGGGGGGCCTTTATGGCTACACCTTC. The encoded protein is CSVEAGGLYGYTF.

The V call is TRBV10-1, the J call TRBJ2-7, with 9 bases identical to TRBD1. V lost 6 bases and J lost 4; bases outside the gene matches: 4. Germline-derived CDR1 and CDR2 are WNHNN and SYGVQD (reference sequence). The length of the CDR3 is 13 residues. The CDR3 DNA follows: TGCGCCAGCAGCGCGGGACAGGGTTACGAGCAGTACTTC. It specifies CASSAGQGYEQYF.

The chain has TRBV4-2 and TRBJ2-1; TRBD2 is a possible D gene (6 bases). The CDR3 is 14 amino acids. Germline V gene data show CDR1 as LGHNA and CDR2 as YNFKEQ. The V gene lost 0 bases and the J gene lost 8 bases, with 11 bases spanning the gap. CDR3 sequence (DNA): TGTGCCAGCAGCCAAGAACTAGCTAATGATGAGCAGTTCTTC. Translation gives CASSQELANDEQFF.

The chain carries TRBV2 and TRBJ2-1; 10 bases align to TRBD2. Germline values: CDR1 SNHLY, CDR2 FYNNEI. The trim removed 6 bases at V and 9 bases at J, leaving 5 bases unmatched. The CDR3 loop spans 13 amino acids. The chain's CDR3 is CASRGTSVIEQFF. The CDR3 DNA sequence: TGTGCCAGCAGGGGGACTAGCGTTATTGAGCAGTTCTTC. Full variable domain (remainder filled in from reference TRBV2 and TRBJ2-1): EPEVTQTPSHQVTQMGQEVILRCVPISNHLYFYWYRQILGQKVEFLVSFYNNEISEKSEIFDDQFSVERPDGSNFTLKIRSTKLEDSAMYFCASRGTSVIEQFFGPGTRLTVL.

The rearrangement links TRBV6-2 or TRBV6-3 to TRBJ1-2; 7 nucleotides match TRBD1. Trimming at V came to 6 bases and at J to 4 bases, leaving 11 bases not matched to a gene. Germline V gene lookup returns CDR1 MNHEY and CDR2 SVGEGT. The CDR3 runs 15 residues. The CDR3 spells CASSLTGDYAYGYTF. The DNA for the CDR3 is TGTGCCAGCAGCCTAACAGGGGATTACGCCTATGGCTACACCTTC.

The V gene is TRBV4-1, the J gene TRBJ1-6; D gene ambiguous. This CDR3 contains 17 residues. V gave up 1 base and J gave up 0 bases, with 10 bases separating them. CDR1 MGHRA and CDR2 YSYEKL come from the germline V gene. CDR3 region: CASSQATRSSYNSPLHF. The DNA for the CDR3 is TGCGCCAGCAGCCAAGCTACGCGAAGCTCCTATAATTCACCCCTCCACTTT.

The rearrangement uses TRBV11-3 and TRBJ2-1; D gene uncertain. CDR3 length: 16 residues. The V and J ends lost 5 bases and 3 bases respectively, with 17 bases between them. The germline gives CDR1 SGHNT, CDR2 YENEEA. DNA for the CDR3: TGTGCCAGCAGCATCCTCTCCAGCGCTAACTACAATGAGCAGTTCTTC. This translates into CASSILSSANYNEQFF.